The 25 T cell receptor beta chains below were found in one sample sequenced in a study of T cell responses to AZD1222 COVID-19 vaccine. TCRdb keeps only in-frame clones here, not all; method: immunoSEQ multiplex PCR. The sample comprises around 58,000 clones, roughly 90% of which are singletons, and around 15% rests with the top ten. Sequencing used peripheral blood, obtained 28 days after the second AZD1222 dose. Receptor source: an adult who received the AZD1222 COVID-19 vaccine.

The CDR3 reads CASRRTAEGFYEQYF. The CDR3 DNA is TGTGCCAGCAGAAGGACGGCGGAGGGGTTCTACGAGCAGTACTTC. The chain recombines TRBV6-5 with TRBJ2-7, with D possibly being TRBD2 (6 bases). This CDR3 has 15 amino acids. V lost 6 bases to trimming and J lost 3 bases, with 18 bases between them. Germline values: CDR1 MNHEY, CDR2 SVGAGI.

The chain links TRBV7-2 to TRBJ1-2, with D possibly matching TRBD1 (5 bases). The CDR3 contains 11 residues. Trimming removed 11 bases from V and 4 bases from J, with 11 bases in between. Germline assignment: CDR1 SGHTA and CDR2 FQGNSA. The CDR3 nucleotides are TGTGCCGTCCGGGGCAGCTATGGCTACACCTTC. It codes for CAVRGSYGYTF.

This clone was recorded only once. This chain links TRBV19 with TRBJ2-2; D is perhaps TRBD1 (6 bases). V shed 1 base and J shed 2 bases, with 8 bases lying between them. The V gene's germline CDR1 is LNHDA and CDR2 SQIVND (reference sequence). The CDR3 extends over 15 amino acids. This chain's CDR3 is CASSIAGDNTGELFF. CDR3 sequence (DNA): TGTGCCAGTAGTATAGCAGGGGACAACACCGGGGAGCTGTTTTTT. The full variable domain, rest sourced from reference TRBV19 and TRBJ2-2, is DGGITQSPKYLFRKEGQNVTLSCEQNLNHDAMYWYRQDPGQGLRLIYYSQIVNDFQKGDIAEGYSVSREKKESFPLTVTSAQKNPTAFYLCASSIAGDNTGELFFGEGSRLTVL.

The rearrangement links TRBV10-3 to TRBJ2-3; D perhaps matches TRBD2 (5 bases). Looked up from germline, CDR1 is ENHRY and CDR2 is SYGVKD. The V gene lost 4 bases and the J gene lost 3 bases, with 11 bases spanning the gap. The CDR3 length is 14 residues. The CDR3 DNA sequence: TGTGCCATCAGTGCGAGAGCGGAAACAGATACGCAGTATTTT. This encodes CAISARAETDTQYF.

V gene TRBV5-1 combines with J gene TRBJ2-1, with a possible D match to TRBD1 (6 bases). The germline gives CDR1 SGHRS, CDR2 YFSETQ. This CDR3 has 14 amino acids. Trimming cost V 3 bases and J 2 bases, with 9 bases left between them. For the CDR3, the DNA is TGCGCCAGCAGCTCTGGACAGACCTACAATGAGCAGTTCTTC. Translation gives CASSSGQTYNEQFF.

This chain connects TRBV6-5 to TRBJ1-5; possibly TRBD1 for D (6 bases). This CDR3 is built from 13 residues. Deletions cut 7 bases from V and 7 bases from J, with 14 bases between. The germline V gene encodes CDR1 MNHEY and CDR2 SVGAGI. CDR3 DNA sequence: TGTGCCAGCAATACAGGGTTACAACAGCCCCAGCATTTT. Its protein is CASNTGLQQPQHF.

The CDR3 reads CASSQGLVRGANTGELFF. In nucleotides, the CDR3 is TGCGCCAGCAGCCAAGGTTTAGTCAGAGGGGCGAACACCGGGGAGCTGTTTTTT. V gene TRBV4-1 combines with J gene TRBJ2-2; the D gene could be TRBD1 or TRBD2 (5 bases each). Germline CDR1 is MGHRA and CDR2 is YSYEKL. V was clipped by 1 base and J by 0 bases, with 15 bases between them. The CDR3 is made up of 18 amino acids.

By sample fraction, this clone is large. The chain recombines TRBV4-1 with TRBJ2-1; D perhaps matches TRBD2 (6 bases). The germline V and J ends were trimmed by 0 bases and 3 bases, with 9 bases remaining between them. The CDR3 is made up of 15 amino acids. Germline values: CDR1 MGHRA, CDR2 YSYEKL. CDR3: CASSQEGGYYNEQFF. In nucleotides, the CDR3 is TGCGCCAGCAGCCAAGAGGGGGGTTACTACAATGAGCAGTTCTTC.

V and J are TRBV6-5 and TRBJ1-2; D not resolved. The V gene lost 1 base and the J gene lost 5 bases, with 11 bases spanning the gap. This CDR3 is built from 14 residues. From germline, CDR1 is MNHEY and CDR2 SVGAGI. CDR3 amino acids: CASSYLGSQYGYTF. CDR3 sequence (DNA): TGTGCCAGCAGTTACTTGGGCAGTCAGTATGGCTACACCTTC.

J is TRBJ1-2 and V is TRBV29-1; 8 nucleotides line up with TRBD1. The CDR3 covers 14 residues. Germline CDR1 and CDR2: SQVTM and ANQGSEA. V lost 7 bases to trimming and J lost 6 bases; unmatched junction nucleotides: 13. The CDR3 DNA reads TGCAGCGCTGAGGACAGGGCGGGGATAGATGGCTACACCTTC. Protein: CSAEDRAGIDGYTF.

There are a few counts of this clone. The gene calls are TRBV5-1 and TRBJ2-1; 7 bases align to TRBD2. CDR1 is SGHRS, CDR2 YFSETQ, per germline. V shed 2 bases and J 9 bases; nucleotides not matched to a gene: 5. The CDR3 has 13 residues. CDR3 protein: CASSFQRDGEQFF. CDR3 DNA: TGCGCCAGCAGCTTTCAGCGGGACGGTGAGCAGTTCTTC.

As DNA, the CDR3 is TGTGCCAGCAGTCCCCGGGACAGGGGAGTCCTAGGAAGAGCCCAGGTCTATAATTCACCCCTCCACTTT. Translation gives CASSPRDRGVLGRAQVYNSPLHF. The rearrangement joins TRBV11-2 to TRBJ1-6, with 10 bases that match TRBD1. The germline gives CDR1 SGHAT, CDR2 FQNNGV. The V and J ends lost 6 bases and 3 bases, in that order; junction bases with no gene match: 26. CDR3 size: 23 residues.

The chain links TRBV19 to TRBJ2-1, with D possibly matching TRBD2 (5 bases). Germline lookup yields CDR1 LNHDA and CDR2 SQIVND (reference sequence). Deletions cut 3 bases from V and 7 bases from J, with 16 bases between. There are 15 residues in the CDR3. CDR3 sequence (DNA): TGTGCCAGTAGTATTGGTCGTCGGAGAGGGAATGAGCAGTTCTTC. Protein product: CASSIGRRRGNEQFF.

This chain uses TRBV6-1 with TRBJ1-1, with TRBD1 matching 10 bases. After removal of 5 bases from V and 0 bases from J, the junction contained 3 bases not matched to a gene. Germline CDR1 is MNHNS and CDR2 is SASEGT. The CDR3 runs 15 residues. DNA for the CDR3: TGTGCCAGCAGTAGGACAGGGGGGGTGAACACTGAAGCTTTCTTT. Translated, it gives CASSRTGGVNTEAFF.

The V gene is TRBV2, the J gene TRBJ1-1; TRBD1 matches at 7 bases. The V gene's germline CDR1 is SNHLY and CDR2 FYNNEI. V gave up 3 bases and J gave up 5 bases; unmatched junction bases: 9. This CDR3 comprises 15 residues. The CDR3: CASSERQGRWTEAFF. The DNA of the CDR3 is TGTGCCAGCAGTGAGCGACAGGGAAGATGGACTGAAGCTTTCTTT.

This chain links TRBV25-1 with TRBJ2-2; TRBD2 agrees at 12 bases. The CDR3 totals 17 residues. The V segment lost 7 bases and the J segment 4 bases; nucleotides outside the gene matches: 10. Germline V CDR1 and CDR2: MGHDK, SYGVNS. The CDR3 loop is CASNLAGGPDSTGELFF. The CDR3 DNA reads TGTGCCAGCAACCTAGCGGGAGGGCCAGATAGCACCGGGGAGCTGTTTTTT.

The count of this clone is one. The J gene is TRBJ1-3, the V gene TRBV29-1; D call uncertain. The V gene's germline CDR1 is SQVTM and CDR2 ANQGSEA. This CDR3 has 13 amino acids. V lost 3 bases, J lost 0 bases, and 6 bases lay in between. The CDR3 region is CSVDTGSGNTIYF. DNA for the CDR3: TGCAGCGTTGATACGGGCTCTGGAAACACCATATATTTT. The full variable domain, rest sourced from reference TRBV29-1 and TRBJ1-3, is SAVISQKPSRDICQRGTSLTIQCQVDSQVTMMFWYRQQPGQSLTLIATANQGSEATYESGFVIDKFPISRPNLTFSTLTVSNMSPEDSSIYLCSVDTGSGNTIYFGEGSWLTVV.

The V call is TRBV13, the J call TRBJ2-5; tentatively, D is TRBD2 (6 bases). Germline loops: CDR1 PRHDT, CDR2 FYEKMQ (reference sequence). The V gene lost 5 bases and the J gene lost 6 bases, with 19 bases spanning the gap. CDR3 size: 15 residues. The CDR3 sequence: CASSRLWQGGKTQYF. Here the CDR3 DNA reads TGTGCCAGCAGCCGCCTGTGGCAGGGAGGAAAGACCCAGTACTTC.

V and J are TRBV5-4 and TRBJ2-1, with D unclear. The V and J ends lost 0 bases and 9 bases respectively, with 4 bases between them. Per germline, CDR1 SGHNT and CDR2 YYREEE (reference sequence). This CDR3 contains 11 residues. CDR3 in amino acids: CASSLEVEQFF. The CDR3 DNA sequence: TGTGCCAGCAGCTTGGAGGTTGAGCAGTTCTTC.

V is TRBV7-9 and J is TRBJ1-2; the D gene is possibly TRBD1 (6 bases). The CDR3 runs 16 residues. Deletions cut 5 bases from V and 0 bases from J, with 16 bases between. Germline V lookup: CDR1 SEHNR, CDR2 FQNEAQ (reference sequence). The CDR3 DNA follows: TGTGCCAGCAGCCACACAGACAGGTTATCTAACTATGGCTACACCTTC. Translated, it gives CASSHTDRLSNYGYTF.

The V gene is TRBV6-2 or TRBV6-3, the J gene TRBJ2-7; TRBD1 matches at 7 bases. Germline V lookup: CDR1 MNHEY, CDR2 SVGEGT. The CDR3 is 16 residues long. J was trimmed by 1 base and V by 6 bases; bases with no gene match: 12. The CDR3 sequence: CASSLAGTVTSYEQYF. CDR3 bases: TGTGCCAGCAGCCTGGCCGGGACAGTAACATCCTACGAGCAGTACTTC.

V usage is TRBV7-9 and J usage is TRBJ1-3, with unresolved D. This CDR3 contains 14 residues. Trimming shortened V by 2 bases and J by 1 base, and 6 bases separated the two germline ends. Germline V gives CDR1 SEHNR, CDR2 FQNEAQ (reference sequence). CDR3 sequence: CASSLLISGNTIYF. The CDR3 DNA reads as TGTGCCAGCAGCTTACTGATATCTGGAAACACCATATATTTT.

The chain carries TRBV18 and TRBJ2-7, with D possibly being TRBD1 (6 bases). Trimming cost V 4 bases and J 7 bases, with 17 bases left between them. The CDR3 is made up of 14 amino acids. The germline gives CDR1 KGHSH, CDR2 LQKENI. The CDR3 region has the DNA TGTGCCAGCTCACAGGGTTTCTGGGGGCAAGAGCAGTACTTC. This encodes CASSQGFWGQEQYF.

The J gene is TRBJ2-3, the V gene TRBV6-6, with 7 bases identical to TRBD2. Trimming cost V 6 bases and J 0 bases; bases outside gene matches: 9. Germline assignment: CDR1 MNHNY and CDR2 SVGAGI (reference sequence). The CDR3 totals 16 residues. CDR3 protein: CASSPWGEGSTDTQYF. The CDR3 bases are TGTGCCAGCAGCCCCTGGGGGGAGGGGAGCACAGATACGCAGTATTTT.

The gene calls are TRBV4-2 and TRBJ2-2; D perhaps matches TRBD2 (6 bases). Germline CDR1 reads LGHNA; CDR2 reads YNFKEQ. Trimming stripped 0 bases from V and 7 bases from J, with 9 bases between. This CDR3 comprises 14 residues. The CDR3 loop reads CASSQEREIGELFF. CDR3 sequence (DNA): TGTGCCAGCAGCCAAGAACGGGAGATCGGGGAGCTGTTTTTT.